This note documents a single T cell receptor beta chain sequence. This entry belongs to a study of CD8 T cells in Susac syndrome. CD8+ and CD4+ T cells circulating in blood were sequenced for TCR beta. Negative isolation was used for CD8+ and CD4+ T cells, and FACS enrichment was applied to TEMRA cells. With random hexamers, reverse transcription was performed on about 0.5 to 1 ug of RNA. TCRdb reanalysed the immunoSEQ multiplex PCR reads using MiXCR and keeps one entry per CDR3 protein. The top ten hold more than 0.45% of the sample, which has under 90,000 distinct CDR3 sequences, 95% seen once. Germline loops: CDR1 DFQATT, CDR2 SNEGSKA (reference sequence). The CDR3 totals 17 residues. The V end lost 2 bases, the J end lost 4 bases, and 24 bases lay between the germline ends.

Sequencing was performed on CD8+ T cells from PBMCs. This sequence was found in a human donor with Susac syndrome. The chain recombines TRBV20-1 with TRBJ2-7, with D possibly being TRBD1 (6 bases). As DNA, the CDR3 is TGCAGTGCTAGACCAGACCGGGACATCGTTGCGCAATACGAGCAGTACTTC. This translates into CSARPDRDIVAQYEQYF.